This entry concerns a single T cell receptor (beta chain). These data originate in a study of blood T cell repertoires in COVID-19. Study information: From T cells, B-cell-depleted T cells, or PBMCs came the material, which was cDNA or gDNA.

Some clones are missing from TCRdb's copy, which holds only in-frame ones; the method was immunoSEQ multiplex PCR. The sample records 100,000 to 150,000 clones, approximately 87% being singletons. The CDR3 consists of 19 residues. V lost 5 bases to trimming and J lost 0 bases, with 22 bases between them. The germline V gene encodes CDR1 SGHTA and CDR2 FQGNSA. The chain uses TRBV7-2 and TRBJ2-2; TRBD1 might be the D (5 bases). The sequencing sample was made of peripheral blood. The receptor was isolated from a man aged 45-60 years with active COVID-19. The CDR3 nucleotides are TGTGCCAGCAGCCGGTGGACAAGCCAATGCCGGTCGAACACCGGGGAGCTGTTTTTT. It translates to CASSRWTSQCRSNTGELFF. Full variable domain (missing parts from reference TRBV7-2 and TRBJ2-2): GAGVSQSPSNKVTEKGKDVELRCDPISGHTALYWYRQSLGQGLEFLIYFQGNSAPDKSGLPSDRFSAERTGGSVSTLTIQRTQQEDSAVYLCASSRWTSQCRSNTGELFFGEGSRLTVL.